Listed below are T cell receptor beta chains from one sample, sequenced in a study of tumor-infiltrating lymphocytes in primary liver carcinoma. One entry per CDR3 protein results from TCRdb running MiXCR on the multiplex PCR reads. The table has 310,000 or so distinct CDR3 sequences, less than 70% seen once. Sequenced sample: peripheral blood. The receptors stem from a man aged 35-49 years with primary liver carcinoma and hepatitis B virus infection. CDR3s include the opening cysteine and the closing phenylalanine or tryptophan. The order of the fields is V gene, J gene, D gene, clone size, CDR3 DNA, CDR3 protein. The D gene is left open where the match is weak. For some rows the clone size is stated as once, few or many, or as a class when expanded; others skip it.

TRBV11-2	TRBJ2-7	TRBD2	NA	TGTGCCAGCAGCTCTACTAGCGGGAGCATCTACGAGCGGTACTTC	CASSSTSGSIYERYF
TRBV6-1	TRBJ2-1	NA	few	TGTGCCAGCATAGTCTCTCGGAGTTACAATGAGCAGTTCTTC	CASIVSRSYNEQFF
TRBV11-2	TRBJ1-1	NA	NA	TGTGCCAGCAGCCGTGGGGTTCAGGGGTTCGGCACTGAAACTTTCTTT	CASSRGVQGFGTETFF
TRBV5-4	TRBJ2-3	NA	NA	TGTGCCAGCAGCTTTGAGGTCAGCACAGATACGCAGTATTTT	CASSFEVSTDTQYF
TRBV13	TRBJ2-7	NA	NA	TGTGCCAGCAGTTTAGGGGGGGGCGGTAGGGACTCCTACGAGCAGTACTTC	CASSLGGGGRDSYEQYF
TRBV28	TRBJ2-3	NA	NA	TGTGCCAGCGAGGACACCAGCACAGATACGCAGTGTTTT	CASEDTSTDTQCF
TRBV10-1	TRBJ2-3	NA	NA	TGCGCCAGCAGCCTCGGACTGGGGGCTTCAGATACGCAGTATTTT	CASSLGLGASDTQYF
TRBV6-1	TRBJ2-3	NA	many	TGTGCCAGCAGTGAACGGGGGCTGGGGACAGATACGCAGTATTTT	CASSERGLGTDTQYF
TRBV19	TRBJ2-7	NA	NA	TGTGCCAGTAGTATCGCGCAGGGCGAGCAGTACTTC	CASSIAQGEQYF
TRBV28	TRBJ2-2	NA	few	TGTGCCAGCAGTTTTCTGGACGGTTACACCGGGGAGCTGTTTTTT	CASSFLDGYTGELFF
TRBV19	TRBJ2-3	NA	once	TGTGCCAGTAGTATGACAGCCACAGATACGCAGTATTTT	CASSMTATDTQYF
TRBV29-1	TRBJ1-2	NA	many	TGCAGCGTTGATTGGTCCCCAGGGGCTAACTATGGCTACACCTTC	CSVDWSPGANYGYTF
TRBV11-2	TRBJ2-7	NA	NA	TGTGCCAGCAGCTCAGACGGTAGCCAGTACTTC	CASSSDGSQYF
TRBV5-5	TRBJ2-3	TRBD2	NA	TGTGCCAGCAGCTTACTAGCGGGAGATTCAGATACGCAGTATTTT	CASSLLAGDSDTQYF
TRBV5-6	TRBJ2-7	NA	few	TGTGCCAGCAGCACGGGACTTCTCCCCGCCTACGAGCAGTACTTC	CASSTGLLPAYEQYF
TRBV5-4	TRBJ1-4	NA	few	TGTGCCAGCAGCGACAAAACAGGGACCGAGGGAGAAAAACTGTTTTTT	CASSDKTGTEGEKLFF
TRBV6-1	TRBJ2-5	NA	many	TGTGCCAGCAGTGCGCTTGCGGGGGCACAAGAGACCCAGTACTTC	CASSALAGAQETQYF
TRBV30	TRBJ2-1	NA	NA	TGTGCCTGGAGTGTAGGAGGGCTCTACAATGAGCAGTTCTTC	CAWSVGGLYNEQFF
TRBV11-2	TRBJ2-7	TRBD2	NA	TGTGCCAGCATCTTATCCGGGACTAGCTACGTGCAGTACTTC	CASILSGTSYVQYF
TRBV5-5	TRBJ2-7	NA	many	TGTGCCAGCGGCGGTGGCTCCTACGAGCAGTACTTC	CASGGGSYEQYF
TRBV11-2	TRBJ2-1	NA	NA	TGTGTCAGCTGCCCAGTCTACAATGAGCAGTTCTTC	CVSCPVYNEQFF
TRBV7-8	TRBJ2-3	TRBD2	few	TGTGCCAGCAGCATCTATAGCGGGGCTAGCACAGATACGCAGTATTTT	CASSIYSGASTDTQYF
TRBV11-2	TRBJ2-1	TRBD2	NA	TGTGGCAGCAGCTTAGCGGGGTATTACAATGAGCAGTTCTTC	CGSSLAGYYNEQFF
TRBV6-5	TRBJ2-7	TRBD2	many	TGTGCCAGCAGTTACAGCGGGAGCAAGTCCTACGAGCAGTACTTC	CASSYSGSKSYEQYF
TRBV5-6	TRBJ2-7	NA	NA	TGTGCCAGCTCAGATCTAGGGTACGGCGAGCAGTACTTC	CASSDLGYGEQYF
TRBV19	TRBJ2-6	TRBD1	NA	TGTGCCACCCAGGGGGCGCAGGCTGAGGCCAACGTCCTGACTTTC	CATQGAQAEANVLTF
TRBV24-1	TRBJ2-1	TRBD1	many	TGTGCCACCAGTGATTTGGGGACAGGGGGGCGAAATGAGCAGTTCTTC	CATSDLGTGGRNEQFF
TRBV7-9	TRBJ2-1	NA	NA	TGTGCCAGCAGCTTAGGGCGGGCTCTTTACAATGAGCAGTTCTTC	CASSLGRALYNEQFF